Detailed here is one TCR beta chain. Its antigen is currently unknown. V was cut by 5 bases and J by 4 bases, with 18 bases left in between. CDR3 length: 15 residues. From germline, CDR1 is SGHTA and CDR2 FQGTGA. Sequencing was performed with immunoSEQ multiplex PCR; in TCRdb, only in-frame clones are kept and a portion is missing. The sample shows more than 120,000 clones, around nine tenths of them seen only once. This sample was included in a study of radiation and T cells in renal cell carcinoma. Study-wide points: Baseline intratumoral clonotype presence is unknown without pretreatment biopsies.

The time point was: blood 4 weeks post-SBRT, at nephrectomy. Treatment reported: 15 Gy SBRT to primary tumor, nephrectomy 4 weeks later. Nephrectomy followed 15 Gy stereotactic body radiation by 4 weeks. This renal cell carcinoma was of the clear cell type. This TCR came from a woman aged 45-60 years with renal cell carcinoma. This chain uses TRBV7-3 with TRBJ2-7; D possibly matches TRBD1 or TRBD2 (5 bases each). The starting material was blood, obtained from a patient whose treatment included radiotherapy and nephrectomy. The DNA for the CDR3 is TGTGCCAGCAGCCTAAGGGCAGGGAGTATGTACGAGCAGTACTTC. It is translated as CASSLRAGSMYEQYF.